This TCR beta chain was sequenced in a study of T cells in Graves' hyperthyroidism and ophthalmopathy (dated by TCRdb to between 2018 and 2021). The study in broad terms: Peripheral blood was sampled at the time of initial diagnosis, prior to any treatment. To identify distinguishing TCR V-J signatures, a discovery cohort of 90 to 100 patients was used, comprising roughly 45 with Graves' ophthalmopathy and 57 with stable Graves' hyperthyroidism. Prospective prediction of ophthalmopathy was tested in an independent validation cohort consisting of under 20 hyperthyroidism patients and more than 15 patients who later progressed to ophthalmopathy. For training and testing, the roughly 93 patients in the discovery cohort were randomly divided in a 7:3 ratio. Thyroid tissue and blood T-cell repertoires from roughly six Graves' hyperthyroidism patients were also compared in the study. Following sampling, methimazole starting at 30 mg daily was given to hyperthyroidism patients, and high-dose intravenous methylprednisolone was given to ophthalmopathy patients. According to the paper, TCR Vbeta CDR3 sequencing was carried out on approximately 140 peripheral blood samples, which came from under 50 ophthalmopathy, under 85 hyperthyroidism and approximately 17 progressor patients. Results the study describes overall, beyond this receptor: Sample size was not statistically predetermined, and investigators were not blinded to group allocation. In validation, the model predicted progression to ophthalmopathy with roughly 66% sensitivity and 72.22% specificity, a median of 6.5 months before onset. Blood samples also contained most of the expanded thyroid clonotypes (frequency above 0.001), which suggests that blood repertoires may reflect thyroid immune responses. A 13 V-J signature model separated ophthalmopathy from stable hyperthyroidism, with approximately 86% sensitivity and 81.08% specificity in cross-validation and 80%/75% in testing.

This clonotype has more than one count but fewer than ten. Its binding antigen is unknown. No base qualities exist here, and no much larger clone lies one base off it. Ophthalmopathy patients had moderately to severely active disease, Clinical Activity Score of at least 3, NOSPECS grade of at least 4, and duration under 3 months. The study excluded patients with uncontrolled infections, other autoimmune diseases, pregnancy or lactation. Diagnoses were established on the basis of clinical symptoms, serum thyroxine and TRAb, thyroid ultrasound, and orbital computed tomography. Ficoll-Paque density gradient centrifugation was used to isolate PBMCs from 9.5 to 10 ml of fresh peripheral blood. Trizol reagent was used to extract total RNA, and RNA quality was then checked on an Agilent 2100 Bioanalyzer. The TCR beta CDR3 regions were amplified from the RNA transcripts. A first-round RT-PCR of the TCR CDR3 used the HTBI primer set with the Qiagen OneStep RT-PCR kit. Libraries were constructed in a second round of multiplex PCR, after which size selection and purification were carried out. Sequencing of the libraries was done on an Illumina HiSeq2000 using paired-end 100 bp reads. Concerning the study's data processing: Raw data were processed with SOAPnuke, discarding reads with adapters, uncalled bases, mean Phred below 15, or no exact constant-primer or identifier match. COPE v1.2.5 was used to merge high-quality paired reads, and clonotypes were defined as unique nucleotide sequences. MiTCR v1.1 was used to align the clonotypes against IMGT TRBV, TRBD and TRBJ reference segments. Analysis was restricted to V-J combinations with a frequency above 0.0001, which covered roughly 99% of repertoires. The TCS score was defined as the ratio of F50 (clonal expansion) to E x V (chaos), calculated using BLOSUM62-based TCRdist between CDR3 peptides within each V-J. Welch's t-statistics and random forest reduced roughly 540 V-J features to some 14, which were used in a naive Bayes classifier (R e1071). TCRdb trimmed the raw reads at Q25, called clones with MiXCR and kept productive beta chains. Rows are combined by CDR3 protein, so each entry shows the most common genes and DNA. TCRdb's processing, not the study's, gives the V and J calls here. This sample has hundreds of thousands of distinct CDR3 sequences in its table, and about 20% of those were observed once. The ten largest clones take up more than 30% of the sample.

Material: blood. The TCR was taken from a man younger than 40 with Graves' ophthalmopathy.

The DNA reads as follows: TGCAGTGCTAGAGACGGGACTAGCGGAGCTTTCGGTGAGCAGTTCTTC. This codes for CSARDGTSGAFGEQFF. The sequence joins TRBV20-1 to TRBJ2-1; 11 bases in the middle match TRBD2. Unmatched junction bases come to 10, with V trimmed by 0 bases and J by 9 bases. The CDR3 holds 16 amino acids from the cysteine to the phenylalanine. The entry retains the CDR3 DNA only, 48 bases that are in frame from base 1. From the germline V gene (reference sequence), CDR1 is DFQATT and CDR2 is SNEGSKA.